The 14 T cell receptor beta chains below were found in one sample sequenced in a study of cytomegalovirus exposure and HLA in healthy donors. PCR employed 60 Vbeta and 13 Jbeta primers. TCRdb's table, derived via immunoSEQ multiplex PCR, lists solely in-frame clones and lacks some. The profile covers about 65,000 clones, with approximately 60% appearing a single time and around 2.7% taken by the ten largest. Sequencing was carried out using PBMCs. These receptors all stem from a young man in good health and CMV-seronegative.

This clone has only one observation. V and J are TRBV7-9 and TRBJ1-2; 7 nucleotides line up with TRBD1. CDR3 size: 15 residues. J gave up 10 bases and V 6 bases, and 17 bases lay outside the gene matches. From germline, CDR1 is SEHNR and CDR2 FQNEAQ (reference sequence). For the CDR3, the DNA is TGTGCCAGCAGTCCATCCCCCTATGACAGGGTCGCCTACACCTTC. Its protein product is CASSPSPYDRVAYTF.

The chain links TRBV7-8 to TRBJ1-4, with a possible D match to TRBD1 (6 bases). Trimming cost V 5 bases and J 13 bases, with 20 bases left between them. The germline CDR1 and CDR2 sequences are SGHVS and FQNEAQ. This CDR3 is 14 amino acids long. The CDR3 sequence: CASSPTGAGGRLFF. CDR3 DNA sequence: TGTGCCAGCAGCCCGACGGGGGCGGGCGGGAGACTGTTTTTT. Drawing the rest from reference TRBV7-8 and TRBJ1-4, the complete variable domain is GAGVSQSPRYKVAKRGQDVALRCDPISGHVSLFWYQQALGQGPEFLTYFQNEAQLDKSGLPSDRFFAERPEGSVSTLKIQRTQQEDSAVYLCASSPTGAGGRLFFGSGTQLSVL.

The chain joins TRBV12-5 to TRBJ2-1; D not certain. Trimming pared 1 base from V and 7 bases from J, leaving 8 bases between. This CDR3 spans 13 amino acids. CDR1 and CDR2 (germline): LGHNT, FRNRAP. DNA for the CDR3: TGTGCTAGTGGTTTGGCCGTTTTGAATGAGCAGTTCTTC. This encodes CASGLAVLNEQFF. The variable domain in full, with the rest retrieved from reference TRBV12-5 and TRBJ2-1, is DARVTQTPRHKVTEMGQEVTMRCQPILGHNTVFWYRQTMMQGLELLAYFRNRAPLDDSGMPKDRFSAEMPDATLATLKIQPSEPRDSAVYFCASGLAVLNEQFFGPGTRLTVL.

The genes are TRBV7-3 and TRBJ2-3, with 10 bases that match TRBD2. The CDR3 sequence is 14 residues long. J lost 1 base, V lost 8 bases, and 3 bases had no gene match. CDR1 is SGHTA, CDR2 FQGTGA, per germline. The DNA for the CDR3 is TGTGCCAGCGGTCTAGCGGGGGGCACAGATACGCAGTATTTT. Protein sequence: CASGLAGGTDTQYF.

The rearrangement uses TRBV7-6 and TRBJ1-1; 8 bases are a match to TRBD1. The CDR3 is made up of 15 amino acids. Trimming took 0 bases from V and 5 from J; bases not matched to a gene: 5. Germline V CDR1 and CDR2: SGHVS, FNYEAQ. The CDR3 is CASSLARGRGTEAFF. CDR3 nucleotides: TGTGCCAGCAGCTTAGCCAGGGGGCGCGGAACTGAAGCTTTCTTT.

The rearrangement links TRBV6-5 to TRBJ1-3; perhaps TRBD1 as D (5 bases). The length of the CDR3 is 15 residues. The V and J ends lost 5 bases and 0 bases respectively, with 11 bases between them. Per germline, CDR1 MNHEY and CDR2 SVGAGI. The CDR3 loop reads CASSRGGSSGNTIYF. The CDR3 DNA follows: TGTGCCAGCAGTCGCGGGGGGAGCTCTGGAAACACCATATATTTT.

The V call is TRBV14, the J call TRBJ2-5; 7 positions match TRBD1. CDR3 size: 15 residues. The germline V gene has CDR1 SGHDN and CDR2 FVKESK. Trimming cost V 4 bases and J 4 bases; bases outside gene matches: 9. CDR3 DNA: TGTGCCAGCAGCCCCCTACTAGGGGGCAGAGAGACCCAGTACTTC. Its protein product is CASSPLLGGRETQYF.

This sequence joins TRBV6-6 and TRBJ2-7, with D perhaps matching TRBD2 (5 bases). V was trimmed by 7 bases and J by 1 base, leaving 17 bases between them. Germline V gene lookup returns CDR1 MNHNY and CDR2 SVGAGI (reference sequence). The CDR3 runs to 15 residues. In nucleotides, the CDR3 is TGTGCCAGCAATGGGGTGGGCGGCGGGTCCTACGAGCAGTACTTC. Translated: CASNGVGGGSYEQYF.

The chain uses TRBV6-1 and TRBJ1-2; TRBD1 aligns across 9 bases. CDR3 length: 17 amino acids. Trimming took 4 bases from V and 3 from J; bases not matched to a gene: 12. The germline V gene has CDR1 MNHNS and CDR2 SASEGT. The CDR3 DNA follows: TGTGCCAGCAGTGCGGTTGAGTTAGACAGGGGGGACTATGGCTACACCTTC. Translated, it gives CASSAVELDRGDYGYTF.

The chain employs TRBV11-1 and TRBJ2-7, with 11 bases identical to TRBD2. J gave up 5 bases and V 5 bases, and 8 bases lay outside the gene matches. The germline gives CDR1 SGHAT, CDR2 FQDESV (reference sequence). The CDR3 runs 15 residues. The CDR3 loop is CASSEATSGGHEQYF. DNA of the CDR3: TGTGCCAGCAGCGAAGCCACTAGCGGGGGCCACGAGCAGTACTTC.

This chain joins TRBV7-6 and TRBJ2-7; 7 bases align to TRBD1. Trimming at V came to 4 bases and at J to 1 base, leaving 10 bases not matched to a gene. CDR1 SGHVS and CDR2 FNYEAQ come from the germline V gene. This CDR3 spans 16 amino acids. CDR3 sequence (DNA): TGTGCCAGCAGCTCGAGCCTCGACAGGGCTTCCTACGAGCAGTACTTC. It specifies CASSSSLDRASYEQYF.

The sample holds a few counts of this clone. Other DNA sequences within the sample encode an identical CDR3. CDR3 DNA sequence: TGTGCCTGGAGTGTCGGACAGAGAAATCAGCCCCAGCATTTT. Protein sequence: CAWSVGQRNQPQHF. The chain is built from TRBV30 and TRBJ1-5; a possible D gene is TRBD1 (6 bases). Germline-derived CDR1 and CDR2 are GTSNPN and SVGIG (reference sequence). Trimming shortened V by 0 bases and J by 4 bases, and 10 bases separated the two germline ends. The CDR3 extends over 14 amino acids.

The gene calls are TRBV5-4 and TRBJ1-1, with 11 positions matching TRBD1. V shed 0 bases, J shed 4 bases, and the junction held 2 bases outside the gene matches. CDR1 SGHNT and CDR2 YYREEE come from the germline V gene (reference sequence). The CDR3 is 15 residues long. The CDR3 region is CASSLAGTGGTEAFF. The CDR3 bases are TGTGCCAGCAGCTTGGCGGGGACAGGGGGCACTGAAGCTTTCTTT.

The chain's CDR3 is CASSRLLENEGYTF. The CDR3 DNA sequence: TGTGCCAGCTCACGTCTTCTGGAGAACGAGGGCTACACCTTC. The V and J genes are TRBV18 and TRBJ1-2; D is unclear. Trimming stripped 4 bases from V and 8 bases from J, with 17 bases between. The germline CDR1 and CDR2 sequences are KGHSH and LQKENI. The CDR3 consists of 14 residues.